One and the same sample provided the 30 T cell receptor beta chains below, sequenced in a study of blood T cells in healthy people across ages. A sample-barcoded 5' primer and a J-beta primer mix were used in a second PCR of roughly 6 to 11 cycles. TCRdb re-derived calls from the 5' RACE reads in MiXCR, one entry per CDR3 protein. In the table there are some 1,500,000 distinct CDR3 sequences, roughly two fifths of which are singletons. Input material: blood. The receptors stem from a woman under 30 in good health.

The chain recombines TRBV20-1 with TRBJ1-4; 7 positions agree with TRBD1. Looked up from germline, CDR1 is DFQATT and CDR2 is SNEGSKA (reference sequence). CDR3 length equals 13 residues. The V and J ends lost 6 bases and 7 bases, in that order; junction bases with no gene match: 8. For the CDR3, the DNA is TGCAGTGCGCCCGGGACAGACGGTGAAAAACTGTTTTTT. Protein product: CSAPGTDGEKLFF.

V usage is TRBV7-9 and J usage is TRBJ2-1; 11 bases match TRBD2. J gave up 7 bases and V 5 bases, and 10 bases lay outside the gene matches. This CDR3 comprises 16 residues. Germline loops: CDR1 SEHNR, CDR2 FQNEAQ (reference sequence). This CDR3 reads CASSPRLAGTANEQFF. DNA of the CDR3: TGTGCCAGCAGCCCGCGACTAGCGGGGACCGCAAATGAGCAGTTCTTC.

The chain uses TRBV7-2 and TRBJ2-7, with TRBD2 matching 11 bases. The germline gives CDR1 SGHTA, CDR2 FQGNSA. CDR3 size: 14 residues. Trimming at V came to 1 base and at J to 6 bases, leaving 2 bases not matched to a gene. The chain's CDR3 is CASSLVAGGREQYF. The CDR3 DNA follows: TGTGCCAGCAGCTTAGTAGCGGGAGGGCGCGAGCAGTACTTC.

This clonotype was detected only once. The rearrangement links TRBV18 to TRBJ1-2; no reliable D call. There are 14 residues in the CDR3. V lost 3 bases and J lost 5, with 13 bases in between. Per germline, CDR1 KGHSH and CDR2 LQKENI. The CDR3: CASSPQAEVYGYTF. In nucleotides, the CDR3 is TGTGCCAGCTCACCGCAAGCAGAAGTATATGGCTACACCTTC.

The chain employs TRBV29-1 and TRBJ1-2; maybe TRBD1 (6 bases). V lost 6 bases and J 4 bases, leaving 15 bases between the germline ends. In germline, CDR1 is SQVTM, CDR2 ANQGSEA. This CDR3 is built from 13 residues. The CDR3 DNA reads TGCAGCGTACCACAGGGAAGCGGCTATGGCTACACCTTC. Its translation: CSVPQGSGYGYTF. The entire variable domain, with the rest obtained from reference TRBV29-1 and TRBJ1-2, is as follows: SAVISQKPSRDICQRGTSLTIQCQVDSQVTMMFWYRQQPGQSLTLIATANQGSEATYESGFVIDKFPISRPNLTFSTLTVSNMSPEDSSIYLCSVPQGSGYGYTFGSGTRLTVV.

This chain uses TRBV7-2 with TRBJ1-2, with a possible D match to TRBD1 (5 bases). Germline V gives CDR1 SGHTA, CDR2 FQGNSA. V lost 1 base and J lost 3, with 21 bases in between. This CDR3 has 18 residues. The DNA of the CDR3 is TGTGCCAGCAGCTTAGGGGAACTTCAGGGCAAGGTGTACTATGGCTACACCTTC. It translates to CASSLGELQGKVYYGYTF.

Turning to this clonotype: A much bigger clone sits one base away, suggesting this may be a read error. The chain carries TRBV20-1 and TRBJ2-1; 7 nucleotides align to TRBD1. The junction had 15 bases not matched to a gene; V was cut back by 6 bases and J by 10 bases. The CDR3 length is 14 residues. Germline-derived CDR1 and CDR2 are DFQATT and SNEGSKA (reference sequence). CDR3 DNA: TGCAGTGCGGGACGGGACAGAAGCTCCTACGAGCAGTTCTTC. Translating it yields CSAGRDRSSYEQFF.

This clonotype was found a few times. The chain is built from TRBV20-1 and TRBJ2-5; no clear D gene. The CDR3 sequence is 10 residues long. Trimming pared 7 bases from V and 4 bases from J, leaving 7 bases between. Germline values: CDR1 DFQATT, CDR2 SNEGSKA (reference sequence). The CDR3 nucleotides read TGCAGTGGGATAGGAGAGACCCAGTACTTC. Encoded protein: CSGIGETQYF.

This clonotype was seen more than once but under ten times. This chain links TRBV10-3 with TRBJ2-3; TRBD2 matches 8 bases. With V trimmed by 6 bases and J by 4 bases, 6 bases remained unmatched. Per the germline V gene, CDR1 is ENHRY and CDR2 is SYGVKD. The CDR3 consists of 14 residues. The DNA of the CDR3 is TGTGCCATCAGGGCAGGACTAGCAGCAGATACGCAGTATTTT. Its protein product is CAIRAGLAADTQYF.

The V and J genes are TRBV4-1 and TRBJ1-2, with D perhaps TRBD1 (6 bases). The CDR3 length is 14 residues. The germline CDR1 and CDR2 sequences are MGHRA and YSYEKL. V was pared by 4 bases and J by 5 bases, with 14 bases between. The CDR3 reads CASSRKTGTYGYTF. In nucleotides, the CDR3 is TGCGCCAGCAGCCGAAAAACAGGGACTTATGGCTACACCTTC.

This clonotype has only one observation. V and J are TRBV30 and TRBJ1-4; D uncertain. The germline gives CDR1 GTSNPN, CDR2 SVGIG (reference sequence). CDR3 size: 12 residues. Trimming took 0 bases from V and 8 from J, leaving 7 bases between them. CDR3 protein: CAWSVVGEKLFF. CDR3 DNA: TGTGCCTGGAGTGTAGTGGGCGAAAAACTGTTTTTT.

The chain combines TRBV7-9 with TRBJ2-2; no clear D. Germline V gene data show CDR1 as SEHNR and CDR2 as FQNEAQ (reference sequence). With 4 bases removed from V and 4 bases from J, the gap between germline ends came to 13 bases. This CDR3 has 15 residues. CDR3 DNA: TGTGCCAGCAGCTCCTGGACGGGTGTCACCGGGGAGCTGTTTTTT. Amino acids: CASSSWTGVTGELFF.

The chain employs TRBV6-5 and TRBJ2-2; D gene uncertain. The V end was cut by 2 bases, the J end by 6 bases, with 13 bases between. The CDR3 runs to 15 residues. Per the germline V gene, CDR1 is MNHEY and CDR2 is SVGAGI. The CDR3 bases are TGTGCCAGCAGTTACCCCGACCACACGCCCGGGGAGCTGTTTTTT. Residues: CASSYPDHTPGELFF.

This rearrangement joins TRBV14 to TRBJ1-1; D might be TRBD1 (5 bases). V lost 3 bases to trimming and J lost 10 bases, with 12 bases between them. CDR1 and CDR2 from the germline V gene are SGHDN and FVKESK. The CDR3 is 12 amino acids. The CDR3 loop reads CASSQIGQGAFF. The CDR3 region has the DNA TGTGCCAGCAGCCAGATAGGGCAGGGAGCTTTCTTT. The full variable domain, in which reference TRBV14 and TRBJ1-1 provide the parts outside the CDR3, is EAGVTQFPSHSVIEKGQTVTLRCDPISGHDNLYWYRRVMGKEIKFLLHFVKESKQDESGMPNNRFLAERTGGTYSTLKVQPAELEDSGVYFCASSQIGQGAFFGQGTRLTVV.

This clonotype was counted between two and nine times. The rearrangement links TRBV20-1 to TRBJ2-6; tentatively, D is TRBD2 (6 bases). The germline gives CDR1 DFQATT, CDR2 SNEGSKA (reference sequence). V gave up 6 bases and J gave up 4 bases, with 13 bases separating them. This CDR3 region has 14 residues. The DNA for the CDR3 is TGCAGTGCGGGCGGGATCGAAGGGGCCAACGTCCTGACTTTC. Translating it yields CSAGGIEGANVLTF.

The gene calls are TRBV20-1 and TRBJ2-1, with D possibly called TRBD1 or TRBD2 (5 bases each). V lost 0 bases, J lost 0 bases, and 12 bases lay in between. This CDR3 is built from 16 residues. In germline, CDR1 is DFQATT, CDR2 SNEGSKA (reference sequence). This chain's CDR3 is CSARDRGAVSYNEQFF. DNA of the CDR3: TGCAGTGCTAGAGATAGAGGGGCAGTCTCCTACAATGAGCAGTTCTTC.

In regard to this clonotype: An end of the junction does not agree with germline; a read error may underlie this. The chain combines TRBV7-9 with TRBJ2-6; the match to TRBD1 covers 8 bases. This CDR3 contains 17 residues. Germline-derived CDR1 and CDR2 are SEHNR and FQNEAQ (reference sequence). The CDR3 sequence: CASSPDRGRAGVNVLTF. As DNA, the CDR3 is TGTGCCAGCAGCCCTGACAGGGGCCGGGCTGGGGTCAACGTCCTGACTTTC.

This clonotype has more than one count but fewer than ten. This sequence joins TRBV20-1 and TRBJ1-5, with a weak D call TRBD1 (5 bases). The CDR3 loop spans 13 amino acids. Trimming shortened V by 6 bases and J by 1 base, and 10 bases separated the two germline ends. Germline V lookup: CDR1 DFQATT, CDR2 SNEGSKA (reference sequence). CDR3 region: CSAMTVSNQPQHF. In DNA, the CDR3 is TGCAGTGCAATGACAGTGAGCAATCAGCCCCAGCATTTT.

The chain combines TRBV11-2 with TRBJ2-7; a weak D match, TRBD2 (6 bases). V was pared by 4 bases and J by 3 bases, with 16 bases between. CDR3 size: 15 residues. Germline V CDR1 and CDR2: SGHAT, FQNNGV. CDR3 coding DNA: TGTGCCAGCAGCTCAGGACGGGAGTGGGTCTACGAGCAGTACTTC. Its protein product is CASSSGREWVYEQYF.

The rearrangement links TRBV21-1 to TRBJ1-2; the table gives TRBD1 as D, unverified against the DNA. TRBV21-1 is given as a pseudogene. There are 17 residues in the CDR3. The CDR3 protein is CASSTAPMGGGGYGYTF. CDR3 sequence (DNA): TGTGCCAGCAGCACGGCTCCCATGGGGGGCGGTGGGTATGGCTACACCTTC.

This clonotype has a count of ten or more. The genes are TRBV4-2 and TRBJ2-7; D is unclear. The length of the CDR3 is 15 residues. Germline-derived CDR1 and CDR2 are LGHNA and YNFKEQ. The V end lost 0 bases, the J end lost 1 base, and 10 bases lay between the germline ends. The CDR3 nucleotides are TGTGCCAGCAGCCAAGACGTCCGAGGATCCTACGAGCAGTACTTC. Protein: CASSQDVRGSYEQYF.

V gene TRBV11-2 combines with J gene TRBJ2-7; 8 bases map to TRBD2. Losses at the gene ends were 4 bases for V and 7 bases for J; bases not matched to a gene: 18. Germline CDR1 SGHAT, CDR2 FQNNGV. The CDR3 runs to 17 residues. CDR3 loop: CASSSLGGSGDNNEQYF. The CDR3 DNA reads TGTGCCAGCAGCTCTCTCGGAGGTAGCGGGGACAACAATGAGCAGTACTTC.

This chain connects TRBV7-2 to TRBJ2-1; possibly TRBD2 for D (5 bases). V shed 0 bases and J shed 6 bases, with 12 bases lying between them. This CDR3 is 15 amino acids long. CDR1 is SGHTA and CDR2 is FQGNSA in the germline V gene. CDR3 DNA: TGTGCCAGCAGCTTAGCGCTTCTAGCAAGCAATGAGCAGTTCTTC. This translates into CASSLALLASNEQFF.

The CDR3 region is CASSQEGRHTGELFF. The CDR3, as DNA: TGTGCCAGCAGCCAAGAGGGACGGCACACCGGGGAGCTGTTTTTT. The chain links TRBV3-1 to TRBJ2-2; D possibly uses TRBD1 or TRBD2 (5 bases each). With 0 bases removed from V and 3 bases from J, the gap between germline ends came to 8 bases. Per the germline V gene, CDR1 is LGHDT and CDR2 is YNNKEL (reference sequence). This CDR3 is built from 15 residues.

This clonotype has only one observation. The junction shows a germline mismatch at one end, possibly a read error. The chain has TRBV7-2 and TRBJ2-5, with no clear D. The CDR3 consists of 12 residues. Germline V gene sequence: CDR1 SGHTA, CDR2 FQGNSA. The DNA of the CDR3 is TGTGCCGGCAGCTTGTGGTTGGAGACCCAGTACTTC. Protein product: CAGSLWLETQYF.

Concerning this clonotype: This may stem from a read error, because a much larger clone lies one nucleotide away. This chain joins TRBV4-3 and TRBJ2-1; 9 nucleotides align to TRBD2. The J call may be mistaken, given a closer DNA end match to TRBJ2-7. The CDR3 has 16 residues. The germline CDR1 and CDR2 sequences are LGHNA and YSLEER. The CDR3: CASSRPTSGAYNEQYF. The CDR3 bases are TGCGCCAGCAGCCGCCCGACTAGCGGAGCCTACAATGAGCAGTACTTC.

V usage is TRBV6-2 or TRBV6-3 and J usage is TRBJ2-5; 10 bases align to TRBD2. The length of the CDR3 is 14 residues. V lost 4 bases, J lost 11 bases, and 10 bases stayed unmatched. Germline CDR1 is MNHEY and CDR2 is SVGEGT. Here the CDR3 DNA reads TGTGCCAGCAGTTTAGCGGGAGGACAGGAGGAGCAGTACTTC. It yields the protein CASSLAGGQEEQYF.

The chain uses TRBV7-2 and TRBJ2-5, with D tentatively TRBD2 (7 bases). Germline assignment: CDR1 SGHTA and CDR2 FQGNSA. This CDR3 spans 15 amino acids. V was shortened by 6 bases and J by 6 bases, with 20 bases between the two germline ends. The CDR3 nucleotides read TGTGCCAGCAGTCCCCCGAGGGGGGGGATGAAGACCCAGTACTTC. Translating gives CASSPPRGGMKTQYF.

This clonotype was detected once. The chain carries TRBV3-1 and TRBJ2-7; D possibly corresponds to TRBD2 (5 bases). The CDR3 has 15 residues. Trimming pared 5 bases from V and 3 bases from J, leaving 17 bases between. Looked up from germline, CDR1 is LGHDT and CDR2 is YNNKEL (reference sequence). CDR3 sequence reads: CASSNAGSDGYEQYF. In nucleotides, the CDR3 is TGTGCCAGCAGCAACGCTGGGAGTGACGGCTACGAGCAGTACTTC.

The CDR3 nucleotides read TGTGCCAGCAATGAATATAGCGGGGGGTTCTACAATGAGCAGTTCTTC. Amino acids: CASNEYSGGFYNEQFF. V usage is TRBV27 and J usage is TRBJ2-1, with 10 bases fitting TRBD2. The germline gives CDR1 MNHEY, CDR2 SMNVEV (reference sequence). The CDR3 is made up of 16 amino acids. J gave up 3 bases and V 7 bases, and 9 bases lay outside the gene matches.